These 7 T cell receptor beta chains were sequenced from one sample in a study of blood T cells in healthy people across ages. Using a J-beta primer mix together with a sample-barcoded 5' primer, a second PCR was run for roughly 6 to 11 cycles. One entry per CDR3 protein, called by TCRdb with MiXCR from the 5' RACE reads. The top ten hold more than 3% of the sample, which has approximately 800,000 distinct CDR3 sequences, about 25% seen once. These data were likewise used in another study, on T cells of mothers and their children.

The material sequenced was blood. These receptors were collected from a boy under 18 in good health.

The chain recombines TRBV18 with TRBJ2-3, with 7 positions matching TRBD1. Germline V CDR1 and CDR2: KGHSH, LQKENI. This CDR3 contains 16 residues. Trimming took 3 bases from V and 5 from J; bases not matched to a gene: 11. The CDR3 DNA sequence: TGTGCCAGCTCACCCGACACCGGGACAGATGAAGATACGCAGTATTTT. Its protein is CASSPDTGTDEDTQYF.

This clonotype was observed a few times. The CDR3 sequence: CASSQEGGRDSTDTQYF. CDR3 DNA sequence: TGCGCCAGCAGCCAAGAAGGGGGAAGAGACAGCACAGATACGCAGTATTTT. The chain recombines TRBV4-1 with TRBJ2-3; TRBD1 is a possible D gene (6 bases). With 0 bases removed from V and 0 bases from J, the gap between germline ends came to 13 bases. This CDR3 has 17 residues. In germline, CDR1 is MGHRA, CDR2 YSYEKL.

V usage is TRBV10-3 and J usage is TRBJ1-2, with 7 positions matching TRBD1. The CDR3 runs 15 residues. V lost 1 base to trimming and J lost 7 bases; unmatched junction nucleotides: 9. Germline assignment: CDR1 ENHRY and CDR2 SYGVKD. The CDR3 loop is CAISELQGSASGYTF. In DNA, the CDR3 is TGTGCCATCAGTGAGTTACAGGGGAGCGCCTCTGGCTACACCTTC.

This clonotype was counted only a few times. V gene TRBV25-1 combines with J gene TRBJ2-7; 10 bases are a match to TRBD1. The CDR3 totals 14 residues. Germline V lookup: CDR1 MGHDK, CDR2 SYGVNS. V was clipped by 5 bases and J by 2 bases; unmatched bases: 3. The CDR3: CASSHGTGAYEQYF. The DNA of the CDR3 is TGTGCCAGCAGTCACGGGACAGGGGCCTACGAGCAGTACTTC.

This chain joins TRBV7-2 and TRBJ2-3; TRBD2 matches at 7 bases. CDR3 length: 14 amino acids. Per the germline V gene, CDR1 is SGHTA and CDR2 is FQGNSA. V lost 7 bases, J lost 5 bases, and 9 bases stayed unmatched. The DNA of the CDR3 is TGTGCCAGCACCCCTGGGGGGGGATTAGATACGCAGTATTTT. It encodes CASTPGGGLDTQYF.

The V and J genes are TRBV7-9 and TRBJ2-5; D is perhaps TRBD1 or TRBD2 (7 bases each). The J call may be mistaken, given a closer DNA end match to TRBJ2-7. The length of the CDR3 is 16 residues. CDR1 SEHNR and CDR2 FQNEAQ come from the germline V gene (reference sequence). The CDR3 DNA is TGTGCCAGCAGCTTGGGGAGGGGGCTAGCCTCCTACGAGCAGTACTTC. Its protein is CASSLGRGLASYEQYF.

J is TRBJ2-3 and V is TRBV10-3; D is uncertain. The CDR3 loop spans 16 amino acids. V was trimmed by 3 bases and J by 3 bases, leaving 16 bases between them. Looked up from germline, CDR1 is ENHRY and CDR2 is SYGVKD. The CDR3 here is CAISENDGEWTDTQYF. CDR3 DNA: TGTGCCATCAGTGAAAATGACGGAGAGTGGACAGATACGCAGTATTTT.